This T cell receptor (beta chain) is from a study of blood T cells in healthy people across ages. Each donor gave about 9.3 milliliters of peripheral blood. Trimming removed 3 bases at V and 12 bases at J, with 15 bases between. The length of the CDR3 is 13 residues. Germline lookup yields CDR1 ENHRY and CDR2 SYGVKD. Combining a sample-barcoded 5' primer with a J-beta primer mix, a second PCR ran for roughly 6 to 12 cycles. TCRdb passed the 5' RACE reads through MiXCR, listing each CDR3 protein once. The sample shows hundreds of thousands of distinct CDR3 sequences, less than 35% of them seen only once. This clonotype has ten or more counts.

J is TRBJ2-1 and V is TRBV10-3; D perhaps matches TRBD1 (5 bases). The sequence derives from a woman aged 80 or older in good health. Sequenced: blood. CDR3 nucleotide sequence: TGTGCCATCAGTGAAGAAACAGGTCCGAGGCAGTTCTTC. Translation gives CAISEETGPRQFF.